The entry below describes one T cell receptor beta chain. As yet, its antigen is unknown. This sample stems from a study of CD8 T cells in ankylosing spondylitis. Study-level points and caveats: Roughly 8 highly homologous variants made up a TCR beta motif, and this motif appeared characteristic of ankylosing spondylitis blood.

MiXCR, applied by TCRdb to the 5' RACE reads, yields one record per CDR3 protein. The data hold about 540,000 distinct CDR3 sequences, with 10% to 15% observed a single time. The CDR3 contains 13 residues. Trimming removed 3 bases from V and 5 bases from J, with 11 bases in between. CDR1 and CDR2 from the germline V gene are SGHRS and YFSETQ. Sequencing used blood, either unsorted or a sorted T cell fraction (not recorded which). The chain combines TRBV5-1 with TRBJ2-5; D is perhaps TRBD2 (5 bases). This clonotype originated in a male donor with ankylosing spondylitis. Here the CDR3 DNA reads TGCGCCAGCAGCTCGGGGATAGAGGAGACCCAGTACTTC. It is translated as CASSSGIEETQYF.